This entry concerns a single T cell receptor beta chain. This specimen comes from a study of shared clonotypes between healthy human individuals. The repertoire was sequenced with immunoSEQ multiplex PCR; TCRdb's copy has only in-frame clones and lacks some. The sample holds about 1 million clones, around 75% seen once. Trimming stripped 5 bases from V and 2 bases from J, with 7 bases between. The germline V gene has CDR1 MNHNY and CDR2 SVGAGI (reference sequence). The CDR3 sequence is 12 residues long. Sequenced: memory CD4+ T cells sorted from blood. Subset: CD45RA-negative fraction. The receptor comes from a man younger than 35 in good health. V gene TRBV6-6 combines with J gene TRBJ2-7; weak D call: TRBD2 (5 bases). The DNA of the CDR3 is TGTGCCAGCAGTGTGGGAGCCTACGAGCAGTACTTC. This codes for CASSVGAYEQYF.